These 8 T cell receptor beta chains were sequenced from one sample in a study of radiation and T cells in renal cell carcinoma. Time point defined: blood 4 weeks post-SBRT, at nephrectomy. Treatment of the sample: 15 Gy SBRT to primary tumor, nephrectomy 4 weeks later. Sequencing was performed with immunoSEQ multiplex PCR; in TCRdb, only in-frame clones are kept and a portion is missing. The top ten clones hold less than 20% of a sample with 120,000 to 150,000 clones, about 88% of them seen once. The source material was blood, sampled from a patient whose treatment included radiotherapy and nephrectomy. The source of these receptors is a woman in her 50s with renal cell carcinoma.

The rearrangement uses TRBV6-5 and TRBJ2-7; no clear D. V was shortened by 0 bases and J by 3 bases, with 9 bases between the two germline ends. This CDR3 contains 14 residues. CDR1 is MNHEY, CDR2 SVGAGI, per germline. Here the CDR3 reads CASSYSRWGYEQYF. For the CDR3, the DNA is TGTGCCAGCAGTTACTCGAGGTGGGGCTACGAGCAGTACTTC.

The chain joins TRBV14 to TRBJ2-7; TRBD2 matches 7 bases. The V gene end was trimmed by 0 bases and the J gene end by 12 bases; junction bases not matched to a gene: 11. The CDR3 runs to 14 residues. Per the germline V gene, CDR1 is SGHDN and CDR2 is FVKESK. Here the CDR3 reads CASSQDRTRTRPYF. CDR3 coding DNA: TGTGCCAGCAGCCAAGATCGGACTAGAACCCGTCCGTACTTC.

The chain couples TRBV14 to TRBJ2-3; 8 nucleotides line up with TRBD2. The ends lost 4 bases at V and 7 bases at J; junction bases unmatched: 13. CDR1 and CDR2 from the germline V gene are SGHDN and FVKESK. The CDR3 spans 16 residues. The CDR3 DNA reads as TGTGCCAGCAGCCTAACGAAGTCCGGGGGGGCGAATACGCAGTATTTT. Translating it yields CASSLTKSGGANTQYF.

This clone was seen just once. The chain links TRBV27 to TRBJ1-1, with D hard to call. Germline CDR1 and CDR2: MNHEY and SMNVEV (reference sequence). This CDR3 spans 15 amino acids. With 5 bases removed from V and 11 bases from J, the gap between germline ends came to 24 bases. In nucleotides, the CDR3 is TGTGCCAGCAGTCCCGAGATGGGCTTCGCGGGAGGGGCTTTCTTT. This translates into CASSPEMGFAGGAFF.

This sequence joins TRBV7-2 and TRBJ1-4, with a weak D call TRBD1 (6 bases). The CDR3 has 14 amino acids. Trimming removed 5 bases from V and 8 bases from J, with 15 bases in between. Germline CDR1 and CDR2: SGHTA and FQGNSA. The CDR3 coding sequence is TGTGCCAGCAGCCCCCAGGGGCTGGGCGAAAAACTGTTTTTT. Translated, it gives CASSPQGLGEKLFF.

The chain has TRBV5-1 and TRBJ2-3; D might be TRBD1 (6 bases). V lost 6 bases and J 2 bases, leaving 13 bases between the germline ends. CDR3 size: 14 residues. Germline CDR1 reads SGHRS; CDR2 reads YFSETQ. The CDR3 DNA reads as TGCGCCAGCACCCGGACAGTGAACACAGATACGCAGTATTTT. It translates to CASTRTVNTDTQYF.

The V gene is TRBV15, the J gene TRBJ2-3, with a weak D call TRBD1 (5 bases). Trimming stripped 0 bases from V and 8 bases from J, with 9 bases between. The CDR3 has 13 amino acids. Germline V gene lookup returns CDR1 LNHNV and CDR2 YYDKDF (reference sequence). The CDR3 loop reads CATSRDLQGTQYF. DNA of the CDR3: TGTGCCACCAGCAGAGATCTGCAGGGTACGCAGTATTTT.

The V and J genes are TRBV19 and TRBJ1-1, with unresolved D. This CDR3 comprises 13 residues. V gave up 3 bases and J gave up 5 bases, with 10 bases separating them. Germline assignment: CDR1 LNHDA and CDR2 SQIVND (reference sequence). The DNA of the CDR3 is TGTGCCAGTAGTATTGTAGACGGGACTGAAGCTTTCTTT. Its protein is CASSIVDGTEAFF. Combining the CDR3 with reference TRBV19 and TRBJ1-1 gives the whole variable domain DGGITQSPKYLFRKEGQNVTLSCEQNLNHDAMYWYRQDPGQGLRLIYYSQIVNDFQKGDIAEGYSVSREKKESFPLTVTSAQKNPTAFYLCASSIVDGTEAFFGQGTRLTVV.